This note documents a single TCR beta chain sequence. Study members were between roughly 18 and 89 years old and lived in over 20 US regions. This sample was taken from a study of blood T cell repertoires in COVID-19. Study summary: PBMCs, B-cell-depleted T cells, or T cells provided the cDNA or gDNA that made up the material.

Original methodology: Reference gene primer amplification in the assay estimated nucleated cell counts. TCRdb's copy holds only in-frame clones and misses some; the assay was immunoSEQ multiplex PCR. V, J and clone size are those of that table, while D and trimming were read from the DNA. In the table there are tens of thousands of clones, approximately 80% of which are singletons. The V gene lost 2 bases and the J gene lost 6 bases, with 7 bases spanning the gap. The CDR3 is made up of 13 amino acids. Material for sequencing was PBMCs or T cells enriched from blood (not recorded which). The V call is TRBV12-3 or TRBV12-4, the J call TRBJ2-2; D call uncertain. This clonotype originated in a woman between 50 and 59 years old with acute COVID-19. The CDR3 here is CASSLTVPGELFF. The CDR3 nucleotides read TGTGCCAGCAGTTTAACAGTCCCCGGGGAGCTGTTTTTT.